Listed below are T cell receptor beta chains from one sample, sequenced in a study of blood T cell repertoires in COVID-19. The assay was immunoSEQ multiplex PCR, and TCRdb's table has in-frame clones only and misses some. Of 200,000 to 300,000 clones listed, approximately 86% are singletons. The sequencing input was peripheral blood. These receptors were obtained from a woman in her sixties or seventies who had recovered from COVID-19. Each CDR3 is given with its conserved first and last residue. D genes are given only for firm matches. Expanded clones get a size class; other rows say once, few or many, or leave the size out.

d_call j_call clone_size v_call cdr3_aa cdr3_nt
. TRBJ2-2 . TRBV7-3 CASSLGINTGELFF TGTGCCAGCAGCCTCGGGATCAACACCGGGGAGCTGTTTTTT
TRBD2 TRBJ2-7 . TRBV7-3 CASSLSSGDYEQYF TGTGCCAGCAGCTTATCTAGCGGGGACTACGAGCAGTACTTC
. TRBJ1-6 . TRBV7-3 CASSPEKVWLSPLHF TGTGCCAGCAGCCCGGAGAAAGTATGGCTTTCACCCCTCCACTTT
. TRBJ1-1 . TRBV6-1 CASSETGWDTEAFF TGTGCCAGCAGTGAAACAGGGTGGGACACTGAAGCTTTCTTT
TRBD1 TRBJ2-7 once TRBV11-3 CASSLSGGTKEQYF TGTGCCAGCAGCTTGTCAGGGGGCACAAAGGAGCAGTACTTC
. TRBJ1-3 . TRBV28 CASRSPGRGVNTIYF TGTGCCAGCAGATCCCCGGGTCGCGGGGTGAACACCATATATTTT
. TRBJ2-7 once TRBV28 CASNPTRYEQYF TGTGCCAGCAACCCTACCCGTTACGAGCAGTACTTC
TRBD2 TRBJ2-2 . TRBV4-3 CASSQDWEGSGLLRVTGELFF TGCGCCAGCAGCCAAGATTGGGAGGGGTCAGGGTTGCTGCGGGTCACCGGGGAGCTGTTTTTT
TRBD2 TRBJ2-3 . TRBV7-3 CASRSTSGSTDTQYF TGTGCCAGCAGATCGACTAGCGGGAGCACAGATACGCAGTATTTT
. TRBJ2-1 . TRBV6-5 CASSYTHRDNEQFF TGTGCCAGCAGTTATACTCACAGGGACAATGAGCAGTTCTTC
. TRBJ1-1 . TRBV4-3 CASSRAYLNTEAFF TGCGCCAGCAGCCGGGCTTATTTGAACACTGAAGCTTTCTTT
TRBD1 TRBJ2-5 . TRBV6-5 CASRGMTGAGETQYF TGTGCCAGCAGGGGAATGACAGGGGCAGGGGAGACCCAGTACTTC
. TRBJ2-7 once TRBV27 CASSLNSAYEQYF TGTGCCAGCAGTTTAAATAGCGCCTACGAGCAGTACTTC
. TRBJ1-4 . TRBV18 CASSQRQSATNEKLFF TGTGCCAGCTCACAAAGACAGTCAGCAACTAATGAAAAACTGTTTTTT
TRBD2 TRBJ2-5 once TRBV4-2 CASSQRTSGAQETQYF TGTGCCAGCAGCCAGAGGACTAGCGGGGCACAAGAGACCCAGTACTTC
. TRBJ2-5 . TRBV27 CASSAWKGTRYETQYF TGTGCCAGCAGCGCCTGGAAGGGGACACGATATGAGACCCAGTACTTC
TRBD1 TRBJ2-5 once TRBV6-6 CASSKRQGRQETQYF TGTGCCAGCAGTAAACGACAGGGCCGCCAAGAGACCCAGTACTTC
TRBD1 TRBJ1-1 . TRBV6-6 CASRIGTGWNTEAFF TGTGCCAGCAGGATAGGGACAGGGTGGAACACTGAAGCTTTCTTT
. TRBJ2-2 few TRBV5-1 CASSGVGTGELFF TGCGCCAGCTCAGGGGTCGGGACCGGGGAGCTGTTTTTT
TRBD1 TRBJ2-3 once TRBV13 CASSPGTGMDTQYF TGTGCCAGCAGCCCAGGGACAGGGATGGATACGCAGTATTTT
TRBD1 TRBJ1-1 . TRBV27 CASSWTGLNTEAFF TGTGCCAGCAGTTGGACAGGGTTGAACACTGAAGCTTTCTTT
TRBD2 TRBJ2-3 . TRBV5-6 CASSFYQGLAGSLRQYF TGTGCCAGCAGCTTTTATCAGGGACTAGCGGGCTCTTTAAGGCAGTATTTT
. TRBJ2-3 . TRBV6-2/TRBV6-3 CASSYINTDTQYF TGTGCCAGCAGTTACATCAATACAGATACGCAGTATTTT
TRBD2 TRBJ2-3 . TRBV18 CASSPPRAGVSTDTQYF TGTGCCAGCTCACCACCGCGGGCGGGGGTGAGCACAGATACGCAGTATTTT
TRBD1 TRBJ1-4 . TRBV4-2 CASSAGTAGEKLFF TGTGCCAGCAGCGCGGGGACAGCGGGTGAAAAACTGTTTTTT
. TRBJ1-2 . TRBV6-5 CASSYSRQIHLYGYTF TGTGCCAGCAGTTACTCGCGGCAGATCCACCTCTATGGCTACACCTTC
. TRBJ1-4 . TRBV3-1/TRBV3-2 CASSQEGAGNEKLFF TGTGCCAGCAGCCAAGAGGGGGCTGGTAATGAAAAACTGTTTTTT
TRBD2 TRBJ2-7 . TRBV10-2 CASSETSGGTYEQYF TGCGCCAGCAGTGAGACTAGCGGGGGCACCTACGAGCAGTACTTC
TRBD1 TRBJ1-2 . TRBV28 CASSLPGTERNYGYTF TGTGCCAGCAGTTTGCCAGGGACAGAGAGAAACTATGGCTACACCTTC
TRBD1 TRBJ1-2 . TRBV9 CASSVEGQGAYGYTF TGTGCCAGCAGCGTAGAGGGACAGGGGGCATATGGCTACACCTTC
TRBD1 TRBJ1-5 . TRBV6-6 CASSPGGGQPQHF TGTGCCAGCAGCCCAGGGGGCGGTCAGCCCCAGCATTTT
. TRBJ2-2 . TRBV9 CASSVASELGELFF TGTGCCAGCAGCGTAGCGTCCGAGTTGGGGGAGCTGTTTTTT
TRBD1 TRBJ2-7 . TRBV19 CASSMETGGYYEQYF TGTGCCAGTAGTATGGAGACAGGGGGGTACTACGAGCAGTACTTC
TRBD1 TRBJ1-2 . TRBV5-1 CASSLDTQGAGGYTF TGCGCCAGCAGCTTGGATACTCAGGGGGCTGGTGGCTACACCTTC
. TRBJ1-5 . TRBV28 CASSPLRRGGRNQPQHF TGTGCCAGCAGTCCCCTCCGGCGGGGGGGGCGGAATCAGCCCCAGCATTTT
TRBD2 TRBJ2-3 . TRBV28 CASGPPGGGYTDTQYF TGTGCCAGCGGACCACCGGGCGGGGGGTACACAGATACGCAGTATTTT
. TRBJ1-2 . TRBV19 CASSSRVLDGYTF TGTGCCAGTAGTAGCAGGGTTTTGGATGGCTACACCTTC
TRBD2 TRBJ2-3 . TRBV5-1 CASSPPGLAGGQRGADTQYF TGCGCCAGCAGCCCCCCGGGACTAGCGGGGGGTCAGAGAGGTGCAGATACGCAGTATTTT
. TRBJ2-7 . TRBV7-2 CASSFPFHEQYF TGTGCCAGCAGCTTTCCATTCCACGAGCAGTACTTC
. TRBJ1-4 . TRBV10-3 CAISDSNEKLFF TGTGCCATCAGTGATTCAAATGAAAAACTGTTTTTT
TRBD2 TRBJ2-3 . TRBV3-1/TRBV3-2 CASSQLAGFPDTQYF TGTGCCAGCAGCCAACTAGCGGGTTTTCCAGATACGCAGTATTTT
. TRBJ2-1 . TRBV15 CATSRDLGSYNEQFF TGTGCCACCAGCAGAGATCTAGGGAGTTACAATGAGCAGTTCTTC
TRBD2 TRBJ2-7 few TRBV4-1 CASSQHSGGAGEQYF TGCGCCAGCAGCCAGCATAGCGGGGGGGCGGGGGAGCAGTACTTC
. TRBJ1-5 . TRBV19 CASSKKPGGSSSQPQHF TGTGCCAGTAGTAAAAAGCCCGGAGGGTCTTCTAGTCAGCCCCAGCATTTT
. TRBJ2-5 . TRBV7-8 CASSLVGGEETQYF TGTGCCAGCAGCTTAGTTGGCGGAGAGGAGACCCAGTACTTC
. TRBJ1-2 . TRBV6-1 CASSEEAGVLRGYTF TGTGCCAGCAGTGAAGAGGCAGGGGTTTTACGTGGCTACACCTTC
. TRBJ1-2 . TRBV10-3 CALLREGTHGYTF TGTGCCCTCCTCAGGGAGGGAACCCATGGCTACACCTTC
. TRBJ1-2 once TRBV4-1 CASSQPGRPYGYTF TGCGCCAGCAGCCAACCAGGGCGCCCCTATGGCTACACCTTC
. TRBJ2-5 . TRBV2 CASRPGDQETQYF TGTGCCAGCAGGCCGGGGGACCAAGAGACCCAGTACTTC
. TRBJ2-3 . TRBV28 CASTPGGGTDTQYF TGTGCCAGCACTCCCGGAGGGGGCACAGATACGCAGTATTTT
TRBD1 TRBJ2-7 . TRBV6-5 CASSRTGFEQYF TGTGCCAGCAGCAGGACAGGGTTCGAGCAGTACTTC
. TRBJ2-7 . TRBV18 CASSQGQAYEQYF TGTGCCAGCTCACAGGGACAAGCCTACGAGCAGTACTTC
TRBD1 TRBJ2-7 . TRBV11-3 CASSITGTGGFNEQYF TGTGCCAGCAGCATAACCGGGACAGGGGGCTTCAACGAGCAGTACTTC
. TRBJ1-4 . TRBV7-2 CASSPNSATNEKLFF TGTGCCAGCAGCCCTAACAGTGCAACTAATGAAAAACTGTTTTTT